The 25 T cell receptor beta chains below all came from one sample that was sequenced in a study of cytomegalovirus exposure and HLA in healthy donors. The PCR had 60 Vbeta and 13 Jbeta primers. Here immunoSEQ multiplex PCR was the method, and the copy in TCRdb shows in-frame clones only, minus some. The data show around 76,000 clones, around two thirds seen once. The sample taken for sequencing was PBMCs. The receptor set was obtained from a woman in her forties or fifties in good health and CMV-seropositive.

The chain uses TRBV19 and TRBJ1-5; D not resolved. V gave up 2 bases and J gave up 4 bases, with 3 bases separating them. Germline CDR1 LNHDA, CDR2 SQIVND (reference sequence). The CDR3 sequence is 12 residues long. DNA for the CDR3: TGTGCCAGTAGTATATCGAATCAGCCCCAGCATTTT. It codes for CASSISNQPQHF.

The sample holds a few counts of this clone. The CDR3 here is CASSYSVQGQPQHF. The CDR3 coding sequence is TGTGCCAGCAGTTACTCGGTACAGGGGCAGCCCCAGCATTTT. The V call is TRBV6-5, the J call TRBJ1-5; TRBD1 aligns across 7 bases. The trim removed 0 bases at V and 7 bases at J, leaving 3 bases unmatched. The CDR3 is 14 amino acids. The V gene's germline CDR1 is MNHEY and CDR2 SVGAGI.

The V gene is TRBV7-2, the J gene TRBJ1-3, with D uncertain. The germline gives CDR1 SGHTA, CDR2 FQGNSA. V lost 5 bases and J 4 bases, leaving 9 bases between the germline ends. This CDR3 has 13 amino acids. This chain's CDR3 is CASSQVAGNTIYF. As DNA, the CDR3 is TGTGCCAGCAGCCAGGTCGCGGGAAACACCATATATTTT.

V gene TRBV28 combines with J gene TRBJ2-7; 7 bases are a match to TRBD2. This CDR3 is 16 amino acids long. The V gene's germline CDR1 is MDHEN and CDR2 SYDVKM. Trimming took 4 bases from V and 0 from J; bases not matched to a gene: 9. CDR3 DNA: TGTGCCAGCAGTTCCCTGACGGGAGGCAGCTCCTACGAGCAGTACTTC. Residues: CASSSLTGGSSYEQYF.

This clone appeared a few times. The chain recombines TRBV4-1 with TRBJ1-6, with 8 nucleotides matching TRBD1. Germline values: CDR1 MGHRA, CDR2 YSYEKL. V lost 0 bases, J lost 10 bases, and 5 bases stayed unmatched. CDR3 size: 15 residues. The CDR3 spells CASSQDTGGGSPLHF. In DNA, the CDR3 is TGCGCCAGCAGCCAAGATACAGGGGGGGGCTCACCCCTCCACTTT.

V gene TRBV4-3 combines with J gene TRBJ1-6; D not resolved. CDR3 length equals 17 residues. Trimming pared 0 bases from V and 2 bases from J, leaving 11 bases between. The germline CDR1 and CDR2 sequences are LGHNA and YSLEER. CDR3 region: CASSQDRSGAYNSPLHF. CDR3 bases: TGCGCCAGCAGCCAAGATAGGTCGGGAGCCTATAATTCACCCCTCCACTTT.

There are a few counts of this clone. The gene calls are TRBV27 and TRBJ2-3; 9 nucleotides align to TRBD1. Trimming removed 2 bases from V and 1 base from J; junction bases left unmatched: 7. This CDR3 is 17 amino acids long. CDR1 is MNHEY, CDR2 SMNVEV, per germline (reference sequence). The CDR3 DNA sequence: TGTGCCAGCAGTTTAAGACAGGGGGTAGGCGGCACAGATACGCAGTATTTT. It translates to CASSLRQGVGGTDTQYF.

The CDR3 loop is CASSPVGQSYGYTF. The CDR3 DNA reads as TGTGCCAGCAGCCCGGTGGGGCAAAGCTATGGCTACACCTTC. The chain recombines TRBV5-6 with TRBJ1-2; weak D call: TRBD1 (5 bases). V was clipped by 4 bases and J by 4 bases, with 14 bases between them. Looked up from germline, CDR1 is SGHDT and CDR2 is YYEEEE. There are 14 residues in the CDR3.

This clone was observed a single time. V gene TRBV5-4 combines with J gene TRBJ2-1; TRBD2 is a possible D gene (6 bases). V gave up 5 bases and J gave up 5 bases, with 20 bases separating them. The CDR3 covers 16 residues. In germline, CDR1 is SGHNT, CDR2 YYREEE (reference sequence). The CDR3 coding sequence is TGTGCCAGCAGTCCGATCGGGGGAATGGCTGACAATGAGCAGTTCTTC. Amino acid sequence: CASSPIGGMADNEQFF.

The chain recombines TRBV10-3 with TRBJ1-5; D is perhaps TRBD1 (6 bases). Germline V gene lookup returns CDR1 ENHRY and CDR2 SYGVKD. This CDR3 has 17 residues. V was shortened by 0 bases and J by 2 bases, with 14 bases between the two germline ends. The CDR3 DNA follows: TGTGCCATCAGTGAGTCGAAAGCAGGGGTTGGCAATCAGCCCCAGCATTTT. This encodes CAISESKAGVGNQPQHF.

The chain recombines TRBV6-5 with TRBJ2-5; D is possibly TRBD2 (7 bases). The CDR3 is 16 residues long. The germline gives CDR1 MNHEY, CDR2 SVGAGI. Trimming took 4 bases from V and 2 from J, leaving 17 bases between them. CDR3 sequence reads: CASSSRGAGAQETQYF. The CDR3 nucleotides are TGTGCCAGCAGTTCCCGCGGTGCGGGGGCGCAAGAGACCCAGTACTTC.

This clone was picked up a small number of times. The chain employs TRBV11-2 and TRBJ1-1; 9 positions agree with TRBD1. After removal of 2 bases from V and 5 bases from J, the junction contained 9 bases not matched to a gene. The CDR3 spans 16 residues. Germline CDR1 is SGHAT and CDR2 is FQNNGV. The chain's CDR3 is CASSLSPPGQGTEAFF. The CDR3 DNA reads TGTGCCAGCAGCTTATCCCCTCCGGGACAGGGTACTGAAGCTTTCTTT. The whole variable domain, filled in from reference TRBV11-2 and TRBJ1-1, reads EAGVAQSPRYKIIEKRQSVAFWCNPISGHATLYWYQQILGQGPKLLIQFQNNGVVDDSQLPKDRFSAERLKGVDSTLKIQPAKLEDSAVYLCASSLSPPGQGTEAFFGQGTRLTVV.

The chain employs TRBV29-1 and TRBJ1-2, with 7 bases matching TRBD1. The CDR3 is 12 residues long. With V trimmed by 5 bases and J by 3 bases, 3 bases remained unmatched. Germline values: CDR1 SQVTM, CDR2 ANQGSEA. The CDR3 DNA is TGCAGCGTTAACAGGGGCGACTATGGCTACACCTTC. Translated: CSVNRGDYGYTF.

This chain joins TRBV21-1 and TRBJ1-2. TRBV21-1 counts as a pseudogene. The CDR3 has 17 amino acids. The CDR3 sequence is CASSLSVVASPNYGYTF. CDR3 sequence (DNA): TGTGCCAGCAGCTTAAGCGTGGTGGCTTCACCTAACTATGGCTACACCTTC.

A few counts support this clone. The V gene is TRBV5-8, the J gene TRBJ1-6, with D possibly being TRBD1 (5 bases). The ends were cut back, 4 bases at V and 9 bases at J, with 17 bases in the middle. This CDR3 has 15 residues. Germline CDR1 and CDR2: SGHTS and YDEGEE. The CDR3 reads CASSPGGVLRSPLHF. CDR3 DNA: TGTGCCAGCAGCCCTGGGGGGGTATTACGTTCACCCCTCCACTTT. The full variable domain, in which reference TRBV5-8 and TRBJ1-6 provide the parts outside the CDR3, is EAGVTQSPTHLIKTRGQQATLRCSPISGHTSVYWYQQALGLGLQFLLWYDEGEERNRGNFPPRFSGRQFPNYSSELNVNALELEDSALYLCASSPGGVLRSPLHFGNGTRLTVT.

Only a few counts were recorded for this clone. The chain combines TRBV6-1 with TRBJ2-6, with 8 bases lining up with TRBD1. This CDR3 spans 16 amino acids. The ends lost 4 bases at V and 2 bases at J; junction bases unmatched: 4. CDR1 MNHNS and CDR2 SASEGT come from the germline V gene. CDR3 protein: CASSAGTGTGANVLTF. CDR3 DNA: TGTGCCAGCAGTGCAGGGACAGGAACTGGGGCCAACGTCCTGACTTTC.

This clone occurred a few times. The J gene is TRBJ1-3, the V gene TRBV9; no firm D call. This CDR3 comprises 15 residues. Germline V gene lookup returns CDR1 SGDLS and CDR2 YYNGEE. V lost 1 base, J lost 3 bases, and 11 bases lay in between. The CDR3 reads CASSVNTEYGNTIYF. The CDR3 coding sequence is TGTGCCAGCAGCGTAAATACGGAGTATGGAAACACCATATATTTT.

CDR3 DNA sequence: TGCGCCAGCAGCCCATCTGGGGACAGGACTAGTGAAGCTTTCTTT. This sequence encodes CASSPSGDRTSEAFF. The chain is built from TRBV4-1 and TRBJ1-1, with 8 bases fitting TRBD1. Trimming took 4 bases from V and 7 from J; bases not matched to a gene: 11. CDR1 MGHRA and CDR2 YSYEKL come from the germline V gene. The CDR3 is made up of 15 amino acids.

The CDR3 sequence: CASSDQGVPSYEQYF. DNA for the CDR3: TGTGCCAGCAGTGACCAGGGGGTTCCCTCCTACGAGCAGTACTTC. This sequence joins TRBV25-1 and TRBJ2-7, with 7 bases aligning to TRBD1. This CDR3 is built from 15 residues. CDR1 is MGHDK, CDR2 SYGVNS, per germline. V dropped 3 bases and J dropped 0; count of bases not matched to a gene: 5.

The J gene is TRBJ1-1, the V gene TRBV10-3; D is perhaps TRBD1 (5 bases). There are 14 residues in the CDR3. Germline values: CDR1 ENHRY, CDR2 SYGVKD. The V and J ends lost 2 bases and 5 bases respectively, with 12 bases between them. The CDR3 loop reads CAISEDWAGTEAFF. In nucleotides, the CDR3 is TGTGCCATCAGTGAGGATTGGGCAGGGACTGAAGCTTTCTTT.

This rearrangement joins TRBV18 to TRBJ2-2; TRBD2 might be the D (6 bases). Germline loops: CDR1 KGHSH, CDR2 LQKENI. With 0 bases removed from V and 4 bases from J, the gap between germline ends came to 18 bases. The CDR3 runs to 18 residues. CDR3 loop: CASSPPFGGGGSTGELFF. CDR3 nucleotides: TGTGCCAGCTCACCACCGTTCGGCGGCGGAGGGAGCACCGGGGAGCTGTTTTTT.

The V gene is TRBV9, the J gene TRBJ1-4; 11 nucleotides match TRBD1. V shed 1 base and J 4 bases; nucleotides not matched to a gene: 6. The CDR3 covers 17 residues. The germline V gene encodes CDR1 SGDLS and CDR2 YYNGEE. The CDR3 DNA reads as TGTGCCAGCAGCGTACGGACAGGGGGCGAAGTTAATGAAAAACTGTTTTTT. Translation: CASSVRTGGEVNEKLFF.

The chain links TRBV10-3 to TRBJ2-3; 7 bases match TRBD2. J was trimmed by 5 bases and V by 0 bases; bases with no gene match: 14. Looked up from germline, CDR1 is ENHRY and CDR2 is SYGVKD. This CDR3 comprises 18 residues. The CDR3 sequence is CAISESVGAGVGGDTQYF. The CDR3 DNA is TGTGCCATCAGTGAGTCGGTGGGCGCGGGAGTGGGCGGAGATACGCAGTATTTT.

This sequence joins TRBV28 and TRBJ2-7; 7 nucleotides line up with TRBD1. Losses at the gene ends were 6 bases for V and 2 bases for J; bases not matched to a gene: 4. CDR1 is MDHEN, CDR2 SYDVKM, per germline. The CDR3 is made up of 13 amino acids. The CDR3 DNA reads as TGTGCCAGCAGGCGGACAGGCCCCTACGAGCAGTACTTC. Its translation: CASRRTGPYEQYF.

The genes are TRBV27 and TRBJ2-7, with 8 bases fitting TRBD2. The CDR3 is 15 residues long. Germline lookup yields CDR1 MNHEY and CDR2 SMNVEV (reference sequence). V lost 6 bases, J lost 7 bases, and 14 bases stayed unmatched. The chain's CDR3 is CASRTPAGGFGEQYF. CDR3 DNA: TGTGCCAGCAGAACGCCCGCGGGAGGCTTTGGGGAGCAGTACTTC.